The 25 T cell receptor beta chains given below trace back to one sample, sequenced in a study of T cells in Graves' hyperthyroidism and ophthalmopathy. Using RNA transcripts as the source, TCR beta CDR3 regions were amplified. The HTBI set primed first-round TCR CDR3 RT-PCR. TCRdb processed the multiplex PCR reads anew with MiXCR; each CDR3 protein has one entry. The table records around 300,000 distinct CDR3 sequences, roughly 14% of them present only once. The sample was blood. Receptors were obtained from a woman aged 25-40 years with Graves' hyperthyroidism that later progressed to Graves' ophthalmopathy.

The gene calls are TRBV6-1 and TRBJ2-1; perhaps D is TRBD1 or TRBD2 (5 bases each). The CDR3 extends over 14 amino acids. V was trimmed by 2 bases and J by 14 bases, leaving 19 bases between them. The germline V gene has CDR1 MNHNS and CDR2 SASEGT. The CDR3: CASSESPSSRVEFF. The CDR3 DNA is TGTGCCAGCAGTGAATCCCCGTCTAGCAGGGTGGAGTTCTTC.

In its sample, this clonotype was seen many times. The gene calls are TRBV3-1 and TRBJ1-2, with D possibly matching TRBD1 (5 bases). Germline lookup yields CDR1 LGHDT and CDR2 YNNKEL (reference sequence). Trimming stripped 1 base from V and 4 bases from J, with 13 bases between. This CDR3 is 15 amino acids long. The CDR3 sequence is CASSQAGSPGYGYTF. In nucleotides, the CDR3 is TGTGCCAGCAGCCAAGCAGGGTCTCCCGGCTATGGCTACACCTTC.

The gene calls are TRBV6-1 and TRBJ2-1, with D perhaps assigned TRBD1 or TRBD2 (9 bases each). CDR1 is MNHNS, CDR2 SASEGT, per germline. The CDR3 consists of 18 residues. V was shortened by 5 bases and J by 1 base, with 21 bases between the two germline ends. CDR3 coding DNA: TGTGCCAGCAGTTATGGGCTAGCGGGACAGGGTTCCTACAATGAGCAGTTCTTC. It yields the protein CASSYGLAGQGSYNEQFF.

This clonotype was counted ten times or more. The chain uses TRBV28 and TRBJ1-5, with 9 bases aligning to TRBD1. V trimming: 7 bases; J trimming: 4 bases; junction bases outside the gene matches: 14. In germline, CDR1 is MDHEN, CDR2 SYDVKM. This CDR3 is 17 amino acids long. The CDR3 spells CASNVTGGAGDNQPQHF. CDR3 coding DNA: TGTGCCAGCAACGTCACAGGGGGCGCGGGTGATAATCAGCCCCAGCATTTT.

At least ten counts were recorded for this clonotype. The CDR3 nucleotides read TGTGCCAGCAGCCGATACCTAGCGGGAGGCTACAATGAGCAGTTCTTC. Encoded protein: CASSRYLAGGYNEQFF. The rearrangement joins TRBV6-1 to TRBJ2-1, with 11 bases identical to TRBD2. The germline CDR1 and CDR2 sequences are MNHNS and SASEGT. J gave up 3 bases and V 6 bases, and 7 bases lay outside the gene matches. The CDR3 runs 16 residues.

This clonotype appeared many times. The V and J genes are TRBV6-1 and TRBJ2-2; D is unresolved. The germline gives CDR1 MNHNS, CDR2 SASEGT. This CDR3 has 16 amino acids. The germline V and J ends were trimmed by 5 bases and 7 bases, with 20 bases remaining between them. The CDR3 sequence is CASSSPQDGDVGELFF. The DNA for the CDR3 is TGTGCCAGCAGTTCACCCCAAGACGGAGACGTCGGGGAGCTGTTTTTT.

This clonotype was observed many times. CDR3 region: CAWSVRRGDEQFF. CDR3 bases: TGTGCCTGGAGTGTACGACGGGGGGATGAGCAGTTCTTC. The chain is built from TRBV30 and TRBJ2-1; 7 bases are shared with TRBD2. Germline assignment: CDR1 GTSNPN and CDR2 SVGIG (reference sequence). Trimming removed 0 bases from V and 8 bases from J; junction bases left unmatched: 4. This CDR3 contains 13 residues.

The table lists this clonotype with many counts. The chain combines TRBV29-1 with TRBJ2-3, with D possibly called TRBD1 or TRBD2 (5 bases each). The V gene lost 5 bases and the J gene lost 0 bases, with 12 bases spanning the gap. In germline, CDR1 is SQVTM, CDR2 ANQGSEA. CDR3 length: 14 amino acids. The CDR3: CSVTSGTSTDTQYF. CDR3 coding DNA: TGCAGCGTTACATCCGGGACCAGCACAGATACGCAGTATTTT.

Ten or more counts support this clonotype. The gene calls are TRBV7-9 and TRBJ2-3, with 8 bases that match TRBD2. The germline CDR1 and CDR2 sequences are SEHNR and FQNEAQ (reference sequence). After removal of 3 bases from V and 4 bases from J, the junction contained 6 bases not matched to a gene. This CDR3 comprises 15 residues. The CDR3 loop reads CASSFPGGEADTQYF. CDR3 sequence (DNA): TGTGCCAGCAGCTTCCCGGGGGGGGAAGCAGATACGCAGTATTTT.

This clonotype was detected ten times or more. The rearrangement uses TRBV24-1 and TRBJ2-3; possible D gene TRBD1, 5 bases. The CDR3 sequence is 16 residues long. V shed 3 bases and J shed 2 bases, with 14 bases lying between them. The germline CDR1 and CDR2 sequences are KGHDR and SFDVKD. The CDR3 bases are TGTGCCACCAGTGATCCAGGGAAGTCTAACACAGATACGCAGTATTTT. Translation gives CATSDPGKSNTDTQYF.

This clonotype was detected many times. Sequence at one end of the junction differs from germline and may be a read error. The chain joins TRBV28 to TRBJ1-5; D gene ambiguous. This CDR3 has 13 residues. Looked up from germline, CDR1 is MDHEN and CDR2 is SYDVKM. CDR3 bases: TGTGCCAGCATTTTAGGGTCTGGTCAGCCCCAGCATTTT. Its translation: CASILGSGQPQHF.

There are many counts of this clonotype. This chain connects TRBV7-2 to TRBJ2-7, with TRBD2 identical over 8 bases. Germline assignment: CDR1 SGHTA and CDR2 FQGNSA. The CDR3 loop spans 15 amino acids. The V and J ends lost 5 bases and 1 base, in that order; junction bases with no gene match: 7. The CDR3 coding sequence is TGTGCCAGCAGCCCTGGGGCTAGCGGGTCCTACGAGCAGTACTTC. It translates to CASSPGASGSYEQYF.

This clonotype was counted a few times. V is TRBV7-3 and J is TRBJ1-5, with unresolved D. CDR3 length: 16 amino acids. Germline V gene lookup returns CDR1 SGHTA and CDR2 FQGTGA. The germline V and J ends were trimmed by 0 bases and 0 bases, with 9 bases remaining between them. The CDR3 here is CASSLTPGASNQPQHF. DNA for the CDR3: TGTGCCAGCAGCTTAACGCCGGGAGCTAGCAATCAGCCCCAGCATTTT.

As to this clonotype: Sequence at one end of the junction differs from germline and may be a read error. The gene calls are TRBV5-1 and TRBJ2-3, with TRBD2 identical over 13 bases. The CDR3 runs 17 residues. Germline lookup yields CDR1 SGHRS and CDR2 YFSETQ. The CDR3 spells CASSGELAGGLRDTQYF. DNA for the CDR3: TGTGCCAGCAGCGGCGAACTAGCGGGGGGGCTGCGGGATACGCAGTATTTT.

This clonotype was seen at least ten times. The chain employs TRBV5-6 and TRBJ1-6; no reliable D call. There are 16 residues in the CDR3. V was clipped by 3 bases and J by 9 bases, with 19 bases between them. Germline-derived CDR1 and CDR2 are SGHDT and YYEEEE. The CDR3 sequence is CASSSIRLQLGSPLHF. The CDR3 coding sequence is TGTGCCAGCAGCTCGATCCGACTCCAGCTGGGTTCACCCCTCCACTTT.

The chain couples TRBV6-2 or TRBV6-3 to TRBJ2-5; D is possibly TRBD2 (5 bases). The CDR3 has 15 residues. Germline V gene sequence: CDR1 MNHEY, CDR2 SVGEGT. V gave up 7 bases and J gave up 4 bases, with 19 bases separating them. The CDR3 is CASTEVGRARETQYF. The CDR3 nucleotides are TGTGCCAGCACCGAAGTAGGGAGAGCAAGAGAGACCCAGTACTTC.

Ten or more counts support this clonotype. The genes are TRBV3-1 and TRBJ1-1; D may be TRBD1 (5 bases). The ends were cut back, 2 bases at V and 1 base at J, with 11 bases in the middle. This CDR3 has 15 amino acids. Germline lookup yields CDR1 LGHDT and CDR2 YNNKEL (reference sequence). For the CDR3, the DNA is TGTGCCAGCAGCCAAATTGGGGGGAGGAACACTGAAGCTTTCTTT. This codes for CASSQIGGRNTEAFF.

This clonotype was recorded many times. The rearrangement links TRBV6-1 to TRBJ1-1, with D hard to call. There are 13 residues in the CDR3. The germline V gene has CDR1 MNHNS and CDR2 SASEGT. Trimming took off 5 bases at V and 1 base at J, with 8 bases between the two ends. CDR3 nucleotide sequence: TGTGCCAGCAGTCCGCAAGAGAACACTGAAGCTTTCTTT. It encodes CASSPQENTEAFF.

This clonotype was picked up a small number of times. The rearrangement links TRBV20-1 to TRBJ1-1; tentatively, D is TRBD1 (6 bases). Trimming shortened V by 3 bases and J by 10 bases, and 21 bases separated the two germline ends. Germline CDR1 and CDR2: DFQATT and SNEGSKA (reference sequence). The CDR3 length is 14 residues. The CDR3 loop is CSARGTYGEVVAFF. CDR3 nucleotide sequence: TGCAGTGCTAGGGGGACATATGGAGAGGTCGTAGCTTTCTTT.

This clonotype has ten or more counts. The CDR3 region has the DNA TGCAGTGCGAGTGACAGTCACTCCTACGAGCAGTACTTC. Its translation: CSASDSHSYEQYF. The chain employs TRBV20-1 and TRBJ2-7; tentatively, D is TRBD1 (5 bases). The CDR3 has 13 amino acids. Trimming left V 6 bases short and J 0 bases short, with 12 bases between. Germline loops: CDR1 DFQATT, CDR2 SNEGSKA (reference sequence).

In its sample, this clonotype was seen many times. The chain employs TRBV30 and TRBJ2-1; no clear D gene. Germline V gene sequence: CDR1 GTSNPN, CDR2 SVGIG (reference sequence). V lost 0 bases to trimming and J lost 10 bases, with 10 bases between them. The CDR3 has 12 amino acids. The CDR3 spells CAWSVNQREQFF. Written as DNA, the CDR3 is TGTGCCTGGAGTGTAAATCAACGGGAGCAGTTCTTC.

This clonotype was detected only a few times. The chain uses TRBV9 and TRBJ2-1; D is possibly TRBD2 (6 bases). The germline gives CDR1 SGDLS, CDR2 YYNGEE. This CDR3 is built from 15 residues. V lost 3 bases and J lost 8, with 18 bases in between. The chain's CDR3 is CASSARMRGRDEQFF. CDR3 nucleotide sequence: TGTGCCAGCAGCGCCCGGATGCGGGGACGCGATGAGCAGTTCTTC.

This clonotype was detected a few times. The gene calls are TRBV9 and TRBJ2-7, with D possibly called TRBD1 or TRBD2 (6 bases each). V was shortened by 2 bases and J by 6 bases, with 9 bases between the two germline ends. Per the germline V gene, CDR1 is SGDLS and CDR2 is YYNGEE. This CDR3 region has 12 residues. For the CDR3, the DNA is TGTGCCAGCAGCGTGACGGGGGCCGAGCAGTACTTC. Its translation is CASSVTGAEQYF.

Here the CDR3 DNA reads TGCAGCGTTGGGGGACAGGGGAACACCGGGGAGCTGTTTTTT. Translating it yields CSVGGQGNTGELFF. This chain links TRBV29-1 with TRBJ2-2, with 9 bases fitting TRBD1. V lost 4 bases and J lost 1; bases outside the gene matches: 1. The germline V gene has CDR1 SQVTM and CDR2 ANQGSEA. The CDR3 covers 14 residues.

J is TRBJ2-4 and V is TRBV18, with TRBD1 matching 8 bases. V trimming: 10 bases; J trimming: 5 bases; junction bases outside the gene matches: 7. Germline assignment: CDR1 KGHSH and CDR2 LQKENI. This CDR3 contains 13 residues. CDR3 sequence (DNA): TGTGCCACCCTCGGGACAGGAGAAAACATTCAGTACTTC. Translated: CATLGTGENIQYF.